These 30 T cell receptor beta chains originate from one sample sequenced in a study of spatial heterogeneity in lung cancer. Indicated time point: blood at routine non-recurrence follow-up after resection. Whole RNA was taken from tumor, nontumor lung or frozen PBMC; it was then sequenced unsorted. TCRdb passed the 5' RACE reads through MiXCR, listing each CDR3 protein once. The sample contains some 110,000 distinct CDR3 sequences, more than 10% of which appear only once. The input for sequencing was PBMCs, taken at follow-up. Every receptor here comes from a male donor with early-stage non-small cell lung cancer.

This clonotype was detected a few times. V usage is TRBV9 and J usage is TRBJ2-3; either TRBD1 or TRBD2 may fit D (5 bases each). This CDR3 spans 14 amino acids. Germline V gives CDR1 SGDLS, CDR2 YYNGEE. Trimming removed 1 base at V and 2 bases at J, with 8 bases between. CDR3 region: CASSVWDPTDTQYF. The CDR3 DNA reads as TGTGCCAGCAGCGTATGGGACCCCACAGATACGCAGTATTTT.

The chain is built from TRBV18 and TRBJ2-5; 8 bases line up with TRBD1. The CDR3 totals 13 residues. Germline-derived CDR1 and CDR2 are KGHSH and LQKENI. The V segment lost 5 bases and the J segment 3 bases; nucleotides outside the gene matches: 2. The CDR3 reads CASSAGQEETQYF. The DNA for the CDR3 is TGTGCCAGCTCAGCGGGACAGGAAGAGACCCAGTACTTC.

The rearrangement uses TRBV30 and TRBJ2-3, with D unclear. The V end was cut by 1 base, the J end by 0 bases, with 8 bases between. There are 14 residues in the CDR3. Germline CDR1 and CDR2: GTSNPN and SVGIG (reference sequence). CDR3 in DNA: TGTGCCTGGAGTGAAGGGTTTAGCACAGATACGCAGTATTTT. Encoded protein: CAWSEGFSTDTQYF.

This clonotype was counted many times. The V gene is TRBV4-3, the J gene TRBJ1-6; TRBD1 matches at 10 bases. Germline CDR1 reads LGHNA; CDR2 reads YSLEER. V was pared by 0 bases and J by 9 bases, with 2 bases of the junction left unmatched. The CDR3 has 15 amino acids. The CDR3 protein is CASSQDRDRGSPLHF. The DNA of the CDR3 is TGCGCCAGCAGCCAAGACCGGGACAGGGGTTCACCCCTCCACTTT.

CDR3 sequence reads: CSARRGGKVNEQFF. CDR3 bases: TGCAGTGCTCGCCGAGGGGGTAAAGTGAATGAGCAGTTCTTC. The chain is built from TRBV20-1 and TRBJ2-1; a possible D gene is TRBD1 (6 bases). This CDR3 contains 14 residues. Between the trimmed V and J ends, which lost 5 bases and 7 bases, there was a span of 18 bases. Germline V gene data show CDR1 as DFQATT and CDR2 as SNEGSKA (reference sequence).

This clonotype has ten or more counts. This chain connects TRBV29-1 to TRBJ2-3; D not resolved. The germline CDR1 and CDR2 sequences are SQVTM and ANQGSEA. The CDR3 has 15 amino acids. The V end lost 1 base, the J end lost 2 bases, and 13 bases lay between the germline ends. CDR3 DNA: TGCAGCGTTGAAGCCGCCAATAGGGACACAGATACGCAGTATTTT. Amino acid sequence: CSVEAANRDTDTQYF.

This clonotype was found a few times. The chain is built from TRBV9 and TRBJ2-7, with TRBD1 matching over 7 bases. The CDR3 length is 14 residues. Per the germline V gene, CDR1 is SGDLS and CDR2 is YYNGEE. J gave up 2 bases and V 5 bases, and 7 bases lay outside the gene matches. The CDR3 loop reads CASSPGQTTYEQYF. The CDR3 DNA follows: TGTGCCAGCAGTCCGGGACAGACGACCTACGAGCAGTACTTC.

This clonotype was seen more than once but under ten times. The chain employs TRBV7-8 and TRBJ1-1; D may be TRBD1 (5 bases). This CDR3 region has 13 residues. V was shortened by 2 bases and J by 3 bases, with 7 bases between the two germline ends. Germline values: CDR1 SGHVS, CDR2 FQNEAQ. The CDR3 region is CASSLSRDTEAFF. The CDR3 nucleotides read TGTGCCAGCAGCTTAAGCAGGGACACTGAAGCTTTCTTT.

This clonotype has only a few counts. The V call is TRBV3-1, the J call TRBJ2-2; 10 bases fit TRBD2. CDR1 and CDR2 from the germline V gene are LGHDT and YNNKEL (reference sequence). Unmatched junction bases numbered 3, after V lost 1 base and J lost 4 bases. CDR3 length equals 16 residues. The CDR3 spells CASSQGLAGFTGELFF. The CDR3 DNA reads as TGTGCCAGCAGCCAAGGACTAGCGGGCTTCACCGGGGAGCTGTTTTTT.

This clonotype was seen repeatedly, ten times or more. The CDR3 DNA is TGTGCCAGCAGGGACAGGCGGAACACTGAAGCTTTCTTT. This sequence encodes CASRDRRNTEAFF. The chain combines TRBV6-5 with TRBJ1-1; 7 bases match TRBD1. Germline trimming cut 6 bases from V and 1 base from J; bases unmatched to any gene: 2. This CDR3 has 13 amino acids. CDR1 is MNHEY, CDR2 SVGAGI, per germline.

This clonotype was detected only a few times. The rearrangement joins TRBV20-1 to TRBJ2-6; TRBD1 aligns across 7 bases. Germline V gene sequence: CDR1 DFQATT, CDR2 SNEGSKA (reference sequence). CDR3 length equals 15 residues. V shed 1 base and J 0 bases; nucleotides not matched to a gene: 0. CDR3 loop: CSARGQGSGANVLTF. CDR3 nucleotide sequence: TGCAGTGCTAGAGGACAGGGCTCTGGGGCCAACGTCCTGACTTTC.

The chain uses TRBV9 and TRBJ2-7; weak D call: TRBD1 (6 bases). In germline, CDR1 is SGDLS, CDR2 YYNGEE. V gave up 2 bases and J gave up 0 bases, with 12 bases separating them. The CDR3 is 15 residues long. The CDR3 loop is CASSVRQGSSYEQYF. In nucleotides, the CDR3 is TGTGCCAGCAGCGTCAGGCAGGGGTCCTCCTACGAGCAGTACTTC.

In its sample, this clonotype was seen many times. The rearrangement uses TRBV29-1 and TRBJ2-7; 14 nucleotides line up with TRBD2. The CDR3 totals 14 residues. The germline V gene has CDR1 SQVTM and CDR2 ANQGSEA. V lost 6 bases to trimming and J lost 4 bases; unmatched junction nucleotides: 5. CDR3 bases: TGCAGCGTCGCCGGACTAGCGGGGGGATACGAGCAGTACTTC. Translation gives CSVAGLAGGYEQYF.

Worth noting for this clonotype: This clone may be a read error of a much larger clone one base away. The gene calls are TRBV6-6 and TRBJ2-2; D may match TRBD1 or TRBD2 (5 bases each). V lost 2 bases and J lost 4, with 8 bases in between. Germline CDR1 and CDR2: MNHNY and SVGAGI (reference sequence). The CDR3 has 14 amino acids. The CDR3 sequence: CASSYGGSTGELFF. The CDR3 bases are TGTGCCAGCAGTTACGGGGGTAGCACCGGGGAGCTGTTTTTT.

The CDR3 DNA reads TGTGCCAGCAGTTTCGTAGCTAGCACAGATACGCAGTATTTT. This gives the protein CASSFVASTDTQYF. The chain has TRBV27 and TRBJ2-3; D not resolved. V gave up 3 bases and J gave up 0 bases, with 7 bases separating them. The CDR3 has 14 amino acids. In germline, CDR1 is MNHEY, CDR2 SMNVEV (reference sequence).

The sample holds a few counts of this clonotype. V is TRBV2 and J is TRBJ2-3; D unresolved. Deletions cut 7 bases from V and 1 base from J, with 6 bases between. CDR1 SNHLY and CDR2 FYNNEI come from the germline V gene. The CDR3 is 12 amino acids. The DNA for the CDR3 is TGTGCCAGCATATACCGCACAGATACGCAGTATTTT. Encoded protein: CASIYRTDTQYF.

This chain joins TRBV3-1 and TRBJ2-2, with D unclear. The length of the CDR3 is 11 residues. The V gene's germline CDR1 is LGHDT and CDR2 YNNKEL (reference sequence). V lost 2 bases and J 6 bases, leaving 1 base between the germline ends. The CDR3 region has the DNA TGTGCCAGCAGCCAATCCGGGGAGCTGTTTTTT. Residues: CASSQSGELFF.

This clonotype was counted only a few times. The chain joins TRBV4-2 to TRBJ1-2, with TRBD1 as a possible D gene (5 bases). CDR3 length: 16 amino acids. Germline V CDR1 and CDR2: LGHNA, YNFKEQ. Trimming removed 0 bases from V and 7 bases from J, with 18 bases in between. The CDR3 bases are TGTGCCAGCAGCCAAGATTTCGGGACGAGATCAGGTGGCTACACCTTC. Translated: CASSQDFGTRSGGYTF.

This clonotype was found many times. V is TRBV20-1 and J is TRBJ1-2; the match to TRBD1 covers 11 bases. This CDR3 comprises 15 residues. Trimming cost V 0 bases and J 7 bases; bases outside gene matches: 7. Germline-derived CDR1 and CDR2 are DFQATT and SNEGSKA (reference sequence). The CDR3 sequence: CSARDSGQGAVGYTF. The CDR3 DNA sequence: TGCAGTGCTAGAGATTCCGGACAGGGGGCGGTTGGCTACACCTTC.

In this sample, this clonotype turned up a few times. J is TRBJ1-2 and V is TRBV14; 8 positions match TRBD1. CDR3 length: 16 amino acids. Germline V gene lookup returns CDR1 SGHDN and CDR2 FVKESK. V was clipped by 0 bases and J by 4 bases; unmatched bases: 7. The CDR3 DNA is TGTGCCAGCAGCCAAGATGAGGGACAGGTCGCCTATGGCTACACCTTC. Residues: CASSQDEGQVAYGYTF.

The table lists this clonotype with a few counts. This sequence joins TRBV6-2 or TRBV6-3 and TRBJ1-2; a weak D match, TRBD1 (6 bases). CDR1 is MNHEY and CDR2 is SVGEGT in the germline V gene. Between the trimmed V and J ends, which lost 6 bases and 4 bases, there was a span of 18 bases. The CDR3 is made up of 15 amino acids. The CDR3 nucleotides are TGTGCCAGCAGGGCTGCCGGTACAGGGACCTATGGCTACACCTTC. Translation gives CASRAAGTGTYGYTF.

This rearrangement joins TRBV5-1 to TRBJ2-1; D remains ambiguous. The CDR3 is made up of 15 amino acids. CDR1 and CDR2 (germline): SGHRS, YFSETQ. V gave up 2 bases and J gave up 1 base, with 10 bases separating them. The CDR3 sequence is CASSLSQPSYNEQFF. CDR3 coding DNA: TGCGCCAGCAGCTTAAGTCAGCCGTCCTACAATGAGCAGTTCTTC. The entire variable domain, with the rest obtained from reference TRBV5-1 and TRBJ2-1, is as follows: KAGVTQTPRYLIKTRGQQVTLSCSPISGHRSVSWYQQTPGQGLQFLFEYFSETQRNKGNFPGRFSGRQFSNSRSEMNVSTLELGDSALYLCASSLSQPSYNEQFFGPGTRLTVL.

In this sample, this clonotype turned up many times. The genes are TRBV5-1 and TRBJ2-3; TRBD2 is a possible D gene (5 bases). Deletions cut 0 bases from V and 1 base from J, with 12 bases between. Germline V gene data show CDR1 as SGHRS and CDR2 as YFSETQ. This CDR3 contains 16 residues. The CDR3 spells CASSLGASGGTDTQYF. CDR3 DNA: TGCGCCAGCAGCTTGGGGGCAAGCGGTGGCACAGATACGCAGTATTTT.

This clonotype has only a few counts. The CDR3 nucleotides are TGTGCCAGCAGCTTGGAGCCAGGGCCCGACGGCTATGGCTACACCTTC. Translating it yields CASSLEPGPDGYGYTF. The J gene is TRBJ1-2, the V gene TRBV5-6; a weak D match, TRBD1 (5 bases). The CDR3 runs to 16 residues. The ends were cut back, 0 bases at V and 4 bases at J, with 16 bases in the middle. From germline, CDR1 is SGHDT and CDR2 YYEEEE.

The CDR3, as DNA: TGTGCCAGCAGTTTGCGCCCGAACACTGAAGCTTTCTTT. Translation: CASSLRPNTEAFF. V gene TRBV28 combines with J gene TRBJ1-1; D unclear. Trimming shortened V by 3 bases and J by 1 base, and 6 bases separated the two germline ends. Germline lookup yields CDR1 MDHEN and CDR2 SYDVKM. CDR3 size: 13 residues.

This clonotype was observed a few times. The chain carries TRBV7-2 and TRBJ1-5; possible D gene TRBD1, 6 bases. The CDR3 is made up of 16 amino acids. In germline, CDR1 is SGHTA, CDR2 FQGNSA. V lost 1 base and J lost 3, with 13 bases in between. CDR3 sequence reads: CASSLVTGWVNQPQHF. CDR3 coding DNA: TGTGCCAGCAGCTTAGTCACAGGGTGGGTCAATCAGCCCCAGCATTTT.

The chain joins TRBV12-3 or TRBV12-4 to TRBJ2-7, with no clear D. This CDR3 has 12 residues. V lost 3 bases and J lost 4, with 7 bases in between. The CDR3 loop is CASSFRWYEQYF. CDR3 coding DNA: TGTGCCAGCAGTTTCAGGTGGTACGAGCAGTACTTC.

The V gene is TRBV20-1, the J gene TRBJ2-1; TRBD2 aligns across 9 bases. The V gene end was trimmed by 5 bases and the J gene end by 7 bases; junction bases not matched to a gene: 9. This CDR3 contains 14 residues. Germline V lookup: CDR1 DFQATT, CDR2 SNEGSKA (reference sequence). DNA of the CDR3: TGCAGTGCTGAAGGGCGGGGGGGCCGGAATGAGCAGTTCTTC. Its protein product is CSAEGRGGRNEQFF.

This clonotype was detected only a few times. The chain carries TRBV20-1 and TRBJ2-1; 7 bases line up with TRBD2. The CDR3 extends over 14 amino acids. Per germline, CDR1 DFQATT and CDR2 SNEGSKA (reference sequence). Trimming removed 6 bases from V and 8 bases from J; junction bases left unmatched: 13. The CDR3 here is CSALAGQARDEQFF. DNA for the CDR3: TGCAGTGCCTTAGCGGGCCAAGCTAGGGATGAGCAGTTCTTC.

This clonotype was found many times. DNA for the CDR3: TGTGCCAGCAGCTTGATTCCGGGGTATTCACCCCTCCACTTT. This codes for CASSLIPGYSPLHF. The chain carries TRBV7-2 and TRBJ1-6; the D is unclear. Germline assignment: CDR1 SGHTA and CDR2 FQGNSA. The V and J ends lost 3 bases and 8 bases respectively, with 11 bases between them. The CDR3 runs 14 residues.